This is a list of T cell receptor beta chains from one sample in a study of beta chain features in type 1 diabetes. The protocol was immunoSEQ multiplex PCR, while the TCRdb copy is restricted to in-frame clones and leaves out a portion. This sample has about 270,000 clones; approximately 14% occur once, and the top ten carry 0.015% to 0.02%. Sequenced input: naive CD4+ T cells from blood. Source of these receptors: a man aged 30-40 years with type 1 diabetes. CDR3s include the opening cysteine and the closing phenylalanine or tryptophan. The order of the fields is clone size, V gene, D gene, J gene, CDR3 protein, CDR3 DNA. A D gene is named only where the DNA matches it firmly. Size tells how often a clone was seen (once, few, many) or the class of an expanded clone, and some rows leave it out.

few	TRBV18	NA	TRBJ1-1	CASSPPSGGTEAFF	TGTGCCAGCTCACCACCGTCCGGGGGCACTGAAGCTTTCTTT
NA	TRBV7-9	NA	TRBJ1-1	CASSPQRGRFRDTEAFF	TGTGCCAGCAGCCCCCAGCGCGGGCGCTTTAGGGACACTGAAGCTTTCTTT
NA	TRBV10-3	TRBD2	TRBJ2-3	CAISESAGGVDTQYF	TGTGCCATCAGTGAGTCAGCGGGAGGGGTGGATACGCAGTATTTT
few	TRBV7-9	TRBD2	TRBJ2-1	CASSSTSFIVYNEQFF	TGTGCCAGCAGCTCGACTAGCTTTATCGTCTACAATGAGCAGTTCTTC
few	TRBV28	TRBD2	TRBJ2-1	CASSSGLAGLMNEQFF	TGTGCCAGCAGTTCGGGACTAGCGGGATTAATGAATGAGCAGTTCTTC
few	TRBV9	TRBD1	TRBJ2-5	CASSVGQGTETQYF	TGTGCCAGCAGCGTAGGACAGGGGACAGAGACCCAGTACTTC
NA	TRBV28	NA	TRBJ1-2	CASRLNYGYTF	TGTGCCAGCAGACTTAACTATGGCTACACCTTC
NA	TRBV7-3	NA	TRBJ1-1	CASSKSGTTEAFF	TGTGCCAGCAGCAAGAGCGGGACAACTGAAGCTTTCTTT
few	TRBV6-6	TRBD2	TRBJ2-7	CAIRLAGGRYEQYF	TGTGCCATCAGACTAGCGGGAGGGCGATACGAGCAGTACTTC
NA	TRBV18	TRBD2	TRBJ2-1	CASSTSGGYNEQFF	TGTGCCAGCTCCACTAGCGGGGGATACAATGAGCAGTTCTTC
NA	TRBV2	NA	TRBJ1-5	CASSEGALSSNQPQHF	TGTGCCAGCAGTGAGGGCGCACTGTCGAGCAATCAGCCCCAGCATTTT
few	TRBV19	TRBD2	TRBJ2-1	CASSMGLADYNEQFF	TGTGCCAGTAGTATGGGACTAGCGGATTACAATGAGCAGTTCTTC
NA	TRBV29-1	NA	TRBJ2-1	CSVERTNSYNEQFF	TGCAGCGTTGAAAGGACAAACTCCTACAATGAGCAGTTCTTC
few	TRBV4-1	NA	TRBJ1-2	CASSQDRDYGYTF	TGCGCCAGCAGCCAAGATCGGGACTATGGCTACACCTTC
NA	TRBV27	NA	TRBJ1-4	CASGAGGKLFF	TGTGCCAGCGGTGCGGGCGGAAAACTGTTTTTT
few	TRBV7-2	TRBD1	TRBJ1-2	CASSLDGTGPDGYTF	TGTGCCAGCAGCTTAGACGGGACAGGGCCCGATGGCTACACCTTC
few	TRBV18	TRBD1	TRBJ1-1	CASSPLTGDTEAFF	TGTGCCAGCTCACCCTTGACAGGGGACACTGAAGCTTTCTTT
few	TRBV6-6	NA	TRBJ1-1	CASRTDMNTEAFF	TGTGCCAGTAGGACAGACATGAACACTGAAGCTTTCTTT
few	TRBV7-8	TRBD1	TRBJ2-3	CASSIGTATDTQYF	TGTGCCAGCAGCATTGGGACAGCAACAGATACGCAGTATTTT
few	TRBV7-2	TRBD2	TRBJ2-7	CASSLGLDTWEQYF	TGTGCCAGCAGCCTGGGACTAGACACTTGGGAGCAGTACTTC
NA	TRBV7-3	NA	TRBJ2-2	CASSSTGTRNTGELFF	TGTGCCAGCAGCTCCACCGGGACAAGAAACACCGGGGAGCTGTTTTTT
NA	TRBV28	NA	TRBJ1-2	CASSFGQYGYTF	TGTGCCAGCAGTTTTGGCCAGTATGGCTACACCTTC
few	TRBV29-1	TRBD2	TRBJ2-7	CSVVHPGTSAAYEQYF	TGCAGCGTCGTCCACCCCGGGACTAGCGCAGCCTACGAGCAGTACTTC